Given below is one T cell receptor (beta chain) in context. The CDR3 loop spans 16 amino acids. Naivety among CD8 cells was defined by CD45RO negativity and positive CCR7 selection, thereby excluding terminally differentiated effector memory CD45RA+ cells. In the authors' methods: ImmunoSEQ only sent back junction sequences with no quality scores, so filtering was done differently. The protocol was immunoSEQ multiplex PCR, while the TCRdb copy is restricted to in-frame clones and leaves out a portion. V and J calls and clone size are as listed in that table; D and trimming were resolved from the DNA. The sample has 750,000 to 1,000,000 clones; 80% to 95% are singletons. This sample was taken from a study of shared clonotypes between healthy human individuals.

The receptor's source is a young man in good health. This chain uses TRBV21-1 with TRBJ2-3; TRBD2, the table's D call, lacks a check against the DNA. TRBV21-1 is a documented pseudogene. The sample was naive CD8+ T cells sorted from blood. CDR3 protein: CASSTPGLAGGDTQYF. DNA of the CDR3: TGTGCCAGCAGCACCCCGGGACTAGCGGGAGGAGATACGCAGTATTTT.